This T cell receptor (beta chain) derives from a study of control samples from healthy donors and cancer patients. Here immunoSEQ multiplex PCR was the method, and the copy in TCRdb shows in-frame clones only, minus some. This sample carries some 120,000 clones, 75% to 90% of them seen once, and the ten largest clones take less than 1.5%. The source material was PBMCs. The clonotype was recovered from a woman in her forties or fifties with colorectal cancer.

The CDR3 here is CASRGPGSSYNSPLHF. The DNA for the CDR3 is TGTGCCAGCAGAGGCCCCGGGAGCTCCTATAATTCACCCCTCCACTTT. The chain carries TRBV28 and TRBJ1-6, with D uncertain. V was shortened by 6 bases and J by 0 bases, with 12 bases between the two germline ends. This CDR3 has 16 residues. CDR1 MDHEN and CDR2 SYDVKM come from the germline V gene.